Each of the 27 T cell receptor beta chains below was sequenced from the same sample in a study of blood T cell repertoires in COVID-19. Profiled with immunoSEQ multiplex PCR; TCRdb holds only in-frame clones, not every one. The top ten clones hold roughly 3.8% of a sample with 45,000 or so clones, approximately 87% of them seen once. The sample taken for sequencing was peripheral blood. The receptors originated from a man aged 35 to 55 with COVID-19, enrolled during active disease.

This chain links TRBV4-1 with TRBJ2-7, with 7 bases identical to TRBD2. Germline V gene data show CDR1 as MGHRA and CDR2 as YSYEKL. CDR3 length: 14 residues. Trimming took 0 bases from V and 5 from J; bases not matched to a gene: 4. In DNA, the CDR3 is TGCGCCAGCAGCCAAGAGGGGGGGGATAACGAGCAGTACTTC. It is translated as CASSQEGGDNEQYF.

The chain uses TRBV5-6 and TRBJ2-7; D not certain. Between the trimmed V and J ends, which lost 3 bases and 0 bases, there was a span of 4 bases. The CDR3 runs 12 residues. Germline CDR1 reads SGHDT; CDR2 reads YYEEEE. CDR3 nucleotides: TGTGCCAGCAGCTGGAGCTCCTACGAGCAGTACTTC. This codes for CASSWSSYEQYF.

The V and J genes are TRBV2 and TRBJ1-6; perhaps TRBD1 as D (5 bases). CDR1 is SNHLY, CDR2 FYNNEI, per germline. The CDR3 has 17 amino acids. Trimming shortened V by 2 bases and J by 0 bases, and 11 bases separated the two germline ends. The CDR3 bases are TGTGCCAGCAGTGAACAGGGCGGGAGCTCCTATAATTCACCCCTCCACTTT. Its protein product is CASSEQGGSSYNSPLHF. The entire variable domain, with the rest obtained from reference TRBV2 and TRBJ1-6, is as follows: EPEVTQTPSHQVTQMGQEVILRCVPISNHLYFYWYRQILGQKVEFLVSFYNNEISEKSEIFDDQFSVERPDGSNFTLKIRSTKLEDSAMYFCASSEQGGSSYNSPLHFGNGTRLTVT.

The chain combines TRBV4-1 with TRBJ1-5; D gene uncertain. From germline, CDR1 is MGHRA and CDR2 YSYEKL. V dropped 4 bases and J dropped 5 bases, with 9 bases sitting between them. The CDR3 has 13 amino acids. The CDR3 loop reads CASSPTGDQPQHF. The CDR3 DNA follows: TGCGCCAGCAGCCCGACGGGAGATCAGCCCCAGCATTTT.

This clone came up a few times. This chain links TRBV11-2 with TRBJ1-4; a possible D gene is TRBD1 (6 bases). Trimming shortened V by 9 bases and J by 3 bases, and 20 bases separated the two germline ends. Germline CDR1 is SGHAT and CDR2 is FQNNGV. The CDR3 length is 16 residues. The DNA for the CDR3 is TGTGCCAGTTCCACACAGGGTCGGATCCCTAATGAAAAACTGTTTTTT. Its protein product is CASSTQGRIPNEKLFF.

This sequence joins TRBV29-1 and TRBJ1-2; D remains unclear. CDR3 length: 14 amino acids. Trimming left V 2 bases short and J 7 bases short, with 17 bases between. Per germline, CDR1 SQVTM and CDR2 ANQGSEA. The CDR3 loop reads CSVEPHGVSAGYTF. The CDR3 nucleotides are TGCAGCGTTGAACCCCACGGGGTTTCGGCTGGCTACACCTTC.

The chain uses TRBV12-3 or TRBV12-4 and TRBJ2-7, with 7 bases fitting TRBD2. The CDR3 has 13 residues. Trimming removed 3 bases from V and 2 bases from J; junction bases left unmatched: 1. CDR3 amino acids: CASSLTSTYEQYF. The CDR3 nucleotides are TGTGCCAGCAGTTTGACTAGCACCTACGAGCAGTACTTC.

In regard to this clone: The junction departs from germline at one end; a sequencing error may be responsible. The chain joins TRBV3-1 (or the pseudogene TRBV3-2) to TRBJ1-4; weak D call: TRBD1 (5 bases). Looked up from germline, CDR1 is LGHDT and CDR2 is YNNKEL (reference sequence). This CDR3 region has 13 residues. The CDR3 region has the DNA TGTGCCAGCAGCCAAGGTGTCGGGACTCACTTACTTTTT. Translating it yields CASSQGVGTHLLF.

The rearrangement joins TRBV9 to TRBJ1-1; TRBD1 aligns across 9 bases. V gave up 2 bases and J gave up 9 bases; unmatched junction bases: 2. CDR1 SGDLS and CDR2 YYNGEE come from the germline V gene. The CDR3 contains 12 residues. CDR3 sequence reads: CASSVGTGQAFF. CDR3 DNA sequence: TGTGCCAGCAGCGTTGGGACAGGGCAAGCTTTCTTT.

This clone has more than one count but fewer than ten. The J gene is TRBJ2-7, the V gene TRBV6-5, with D perhaps matching TRBD1 (6 bases). The CDR3 length is 14 residues. Germline assignment: CDR1 MNHEY and CDR2 SVGAGI. Trimming removed 6 bases from V and 0 bases from J, with 12 bases in between. DNA for the CDR3: TGTGCCAGCAGGAGGACAGTGATCTCCTACGAGCAGTACTTC. Residues: CASRRTVISYEQYF.

CDR3 protein: CASYFGQHYGYTF. CDR3 in DNA: TGTGCCAGTTACTTTGGACAGCACTATGGCTACACCTTC. The chain has TRBV28 and TRBJ1-2; D perhaps matches TRBD1 (6 bases). The CDR3 is 13 residues long. Trimming left V 9 bases short and J 3 bases short, with 14 bases between. Germline V gene sequence: CDR1 MDHEN, CDR2 SYDVKM.

This clone was recorded once. V usage is TRBV29-1 and J usage is TRBJ2-1; 11 nucleotides agree with TRBD2. Germline assignment: CDR1 SQVTM and CDR2 ANQGSEA. J lost 2 bases, V lost 3 bases, and 12 bases had no gene match. This CDR3 has 18 amino acids. CDR3 nucleotides: TGCAGCGTTGAGCCACCCCTACTAGCGGGAGTGACCTACAATGAGCAGTTCTTC. Translated, it gives CSVEPPLLAGVTYNEQFF.

The V call is TRBV28, the J call TRBJ1-2; no clear D. The V end lost 4 bases, the J end lost 5 bases, and 5 bases lay between the germline ends. Germline V gene lookup returns CDR1 MDHEN and CDR2 SYDVKM. The CDR3 is made up of 11 amino acids. The CDR3 here is CASSSPYGYTF. The CDR3 DNA follows: TGTGCCAGCAGTTCCCCATATGGCTACACCTTC.

This CDR3 reads CAWSVQQADTQYF. DNA for the CDR3: TGTGCCTGGAGTGTACAACAGGCAGATACGCAGTATTTT. This chain connects TRBV30 to TRBJ2-3; D perhaps matches TRBD1 (5 bases). The CDR3 runs to 13 residues. Germline CDR1 reads GTSNPN; CDR2 reads SVGIG (reference sequence). V lost 0 bases to trimming and J lost 4 bases, with 8 bases between them.

This clone was seen a single time. The V and J genes are TRBV7-9 and TRBJ2-7; TRBD1 agrees at 7 bases. The ends lost 0 bases at V and 0 bases at J; junction bases unmatched: 8. Germline V gene data show CDR1 as SEHNR and CDR2 as FQNEAQ (reference sequence). The CDR3 sequence is 17 residues long. The CDR3 DNA reads TGTGCCAGCAGCTTAGCGCCTATCAGGACAGGCTCCTACGAGCAGTACTTC. Its protein is CASSLAPIRTGSYEQYF.

Details on this clone: The junction shows a germline mismatch at one end, possibly a read error. This chain joins TRBV13 and TRBJ2-3, with D unresolved. The CDR3 has 12 amino acids. Germline values: CDR1 PRHDT, CDR2 FYEKMQ (reference sequence). This chain's CDR3 is CASSYPPGLRDF. CDR3 coding DNA: TGTGCCAGCAGCTACCCTCCGGGTCTTCGGGATTTT.

The gene calls are TRBV28 and TRBJ2-3; 8 bases are a match to TRBD2. Trimming took 7 bases from V and 4 from J; bases not matched to a gene: 13. The CDR3 runs to 16 residues. Germline V gene data show CDR1 as MDHEN and CDR2 as SYDVKM. CDR3 coding DNA: TGTGCCAGCAAATATATGGGACTAGACGGCGCAGATACGCAGTATTTT. This gives the protein CASKYMGLDGADTQYF.

The chain recombines TRBV6-1 with TRBJ2-5; 8 bases match TRBD1. Germline V lookup: CDR1 MNHNS, CDR2 SASEGT. CDR3 length: 15 residues. V gave up 0 bases and J gave up 7 bases; unmatched junction bases: 7. The CDR3 spells CASSEAGQGRGTQYF. The CDR3 DNA reads TGTGCCAGCAGTGAAGCCGGACAGGGAAGGGGGACCCAGTACTTC.

The CDR3 coding sequence is TGTGCCAGCAGCTGGGGACAGGGGGGCACTGAAGCTTTCTTT. Translated: CASSWGQGGTEAFF. The chain is built from TRBV5-5 and TRBJ1-1, with 11 bases identical to TRBD1. Germline CDR1 reads SGHKS; CDR2 reads YYEKEE (reference sequence). The CDR3 sequence is 14 residues long. Unmatched junction bases numbered 2, after V lost 3 bases and J lost 4 bases.

This clone came up once. The chain employs TRBV12-3 or TRBV12-4 and TRBJ1-3; D is perhaps TRBD1 (6 bases). The CDR3 contains 12 residues. The V end lost 8 bases, the J end lost 9 bases, and 14 bases lay between the germline ends. The CDR3 protein is CASVRGGGTIYF. CDR3 coding DNA: TGTGCCAGCGTCAGGGGAGGGGGCACCATATATTTT.

V and J are TRBV5-1 and TRBJ2-7; D is perhaps TRBD1 (6 bases). Germline lookup yields CDR1 SGHRS and CDR2 YFSETQ. Trimming took 0 bases from V and 5 from J, leaving 12 bases between them. The CDR3 length is 14 residues. CDR3 sequence: CASSLGQGHDEQYF. CDR3 nucleotides: TGCGCCAGCAGCTTGGGTCAGGGGCACGACGAGCAGTACTTC. The variable domain in full, completed from reference TRBV5-1 and TRBJ2-7, reads KAGVTQTPRYLIKTRGQQVTLSCSPISGHRSVSWYQQTPGQGLQFLFEYFSETQRNKGNFPGRFSGRQFSNSRSEMNVSTLELGDSALYLCASSLGQGHDEQYFGPGTRLTVT.

The chain employs TRBV28 and TRBJ2-7; D might be TRBD1 (7 bases). Between the trimmed V and J ends, which lost 5 bases and 5 bases, there was a span of 19 bases. The CDR3 has 15 residues. Germline CDR1 reads MDHEN; CDR2 reads SYDVKM. The CDR3 DNA reads as TGTGCCAGCAGTAGGGTTTCTGGAGGGGGCCACGAGCAGTACTTC. Translation: CASSRVSGGGHEQYF.

The V gene is TRBV5-4, the J gene TRBJ2-3; 9 bases are shared with TRBD2. Trimming took 4 bases from V and 1 from J; bases not matched to a gene: 13. This CDR3 is built from 18 residues. The V gene's germline CDR1 is SGHNT and CDR2 YYREEE (reference sequence). The CDR3 loop is CASSPTKLAGGRTDTQYF. DNA of the CDR3: TGTGCCAGCAGCCCTACAAAGTTGGCGGGAGGGCGCACAGATACGCAGTATTTT.

The V gene is TRBV27, the J gene TRBJ1-3; 7 positions match TRBD1. Germline CDR1 and CDR2: MNHEY and SMNVEV (reference sequence). CDR3 length: 16 amino acids. V trimming: 3 bases; J trimming: 4 bases; junction bases outside the gene matches: 9. The CDR3 spells CASSFSAGGGGNTIYF. CDR3 coding DNA: TGTGCCAGCAGTTTTTCGGCAGGGGGTGGAGGAAACACCATATATTTT.

V and J are TRBV10-1 and TRBJ2-3, with TRBD2 identical over 8 bases. V dropped 2 bases and J dropped 3; count of bases not matched to a gene: 4. CDR1 WNHNN and CDR2 SYGVQD come from the germline V gene (reference sequence). The CDR3 is 15 amino acids. As DNA, the CDR3 is TGCGCCAGCAGTGAGCTGGGCGGGAGGACAGATACGCAGTATTTT. This gives the protein CASSELGGRTDTQYF.

This chain links TRBV5-1 with TRBJ1-1; TRBD1 aligns across 9 bases. After removal of 3 bases from V and 0 bases from J, the junction contained 6 bases not matched to a gene. CDR1 is SGHRS, CDR2 YFSETQ, per germline. This CDR3 has 16 residues. The CDR3 loop is CASSSQGAELNTEAFF. CDR3 coding DNA: TGCGCCAGCAGCTCACAGGGGGCTGAGCTGAACACTGAAGCTTTCTTT.

As for this clone: Other nucleotide sequences in the sample specify the same CDR3. The rearrangement joins TRBV12-3 or TRBV12-4 to TRBJ2-2; no firm D call. Trimming shortened V by 3 bases and J by 4 bases, and 3 bases separated the two germline ends. This CDR3 comprises 12 residues. For the CDR3, the DNA is TGTGCCAGCAGTTTCGGCACCGGGGAGCTGTTTTTT. Protein sequence: CASSFGTGELFF.